This TCR beta chain was captured in a study of breast tumors, draining lymph nodes, adjacent tissues (dated by TCRdb to the mid-2010s). For context, the study as a whole: In breast cancer patients, the study compared the TCR beta repertoires of tumor, adjacent nontumor tissue and axillary lymph nodes. In human breast cancer, the study set out to assess how tumor, surrounding tissue and draining lymph node repertoires relate to one another and whether T cells might be exchanged between them. Broad study findings and their caveats: The similarity between tumor and nontumor tissue repertoires was significantly greater in luminal-like breast cancer than in basal-like breast cancer. The data were judged consistent with most tumor T cells deriving from the lymph node and then expanding within tumor tissue. Tumor T-cell repertoires showed less diversity than lymph node repertoires and more diversity than nontumor tissue repertoires, and tumor T-cell repertoires showed preferential V and J gene usage. The conclusion that tumor T cells originate in lymph nodes was presented as consistent with a hypothesis rather than as directly demonstrated.

The sequencer listed for this sample is Illumina HiSeq 2000. TCR beta chain libraries were generated through multiplex PCR amplification. High-throughput sequencing was used to analyze the amplified TCR beta chain products. TCRdb's own reprocessing of the public reads used fastp at Q25 and MiXCR and kept productive beta chains. Entries are consolidated by CDR3 protein sequence, retaining the most common genes and DNA. The sample profile shows about 180,000 distinct CDR3 sequences; 30% to 35% of them were found once. About 4.5% of the sample is in the top ten clones. The axillary draining lymph nodes of breast cancer patients were the source of the lymph node samples. Reading from cysteine to phenylalanine, the CDR3 counts 14 amino acids. The retained sequence is limited to the CDR3, 42 bases, with the frame set at the first base. As encoded in the germline V gene, CDR1 is SQVTM while CDR2 is ANQGSEA. Trimming removed 2 bases from V and 0 bases from J, leaving 9 bases between the germline ends.

In its sample, this clonotype comes out as medium-sized (0.01 to 0.1%). It has no known antigen specificity. It has no much larger one-base neighbor in the sample; base qualities were not kept. The sequence came from a female donor with breast cancer. Some clones in this sample may be carry-over from other donors' samples. Sequenced: axillary lymph node tissue. The chain uses TRBV29-1 and TRBJ2-3, and perhaps TRBD1 as D gene, on 5 matching bases. The DNA sequence is TGCAGCGTTGAACAGGGTTCAAGCACAGATACGCAGTATTTT. This encodes CSVEQGSSTDTQYF.